This T cell receptor (beta chain) was retrieved from a study of cytomegalovirus exposure and HLA in healthy donors (dated by TCRdb to between 2016 and 2019). At the level of the whole study: An earlier analysis of several hundred of the donors reported under 300 Gb of sequence data and around 100 million unique TCR beta sequences obtained from roughly 180 million T cells. Roughly 320 gigabases of sequencing data and 70 million to 95 million unique TCR sequences made up an early release that covered 500 to 650 HLA-typed donors. The genetic ancestry cluster associated with self-reported Caucasian donors included 70% to 85% of the 300 to 450 genotyped donors. The aim of the study was to test whether cataloging public T cell receptors could identify signatures of past pathogen exposure. The study used immunosequencing to profile the T cell repertoires of 670 or so subjects and linked those repertoires to cytomegalovirus serostatus. Besides the first cohort of 666 subjects, a separate validation cohort made up of roughly 120 different subjects was used. To predict cytomegalovirus infection status, the study brought together high-throughput TCR immunosequencing, statistical association of individual TCRs with disease status, and machine learning. A later analysis re-examined previously published TCR beta repertoires from about 670 donors and added high-resolution HLA genotyping to investigate patterns of TCR occurrence. In the later analysis, no new phenotypic data were used to find candidate immune exposures; instead, reliance was placed on TCR beta sequences and their occurrence across donors. An earlier analysis of approximately 630 of the donors applied high-throughput TCR beta sequencing to assess whether each TCR beta V gene segment acted as functional or pseudogenic. Donor age, sex, ethnicity and CMV serostatus were compiled together with the repertoire data. A later genetic analysis took genome-wide SNP genotypes for about three fifths of the 666 donors and used that subset as a discovery cohort. Every discovery cohort repertoire had been produced on one sequencing platform. Class I and class II HLA loci were covered by the typing at four-digit resolution. The number of donors typed differed by locus, with 629-630 for A, B, C, DRB1 and DQB1, roughly 550 for DQA1, about 610 for DPA1, and around 460 for DPB1. Four to six DR-DQ haplotypes were handled as single units for association and clustering, since linkage in the cohort was strong. Across roughly 420 genotyped donors of the cohort, an average of 235,054 unique TCR beta nucleotide sequences per donor were sequenced, and roughly 18% of those sequences were non-productive. What the work shows at the level of the full study, not this receptor alone: A later analysis associated 16,951 TCR beta sequences with specific HLA alleles at a false discovery rate of 0.05. It was suggested by the authors that the approach could potentially be generalized to other disease states and immunological phenotypes. The only immune exposure information available for the cohort was CMV serostatus. According to a later analysis, most CMV-associated TCR beta chains appeared to be HLA-restricted, and the HLA associations seemed to be driven largely by CMV exposure. When HLA alleles, especially DR and DQ, strongly co-occurred, attributing TCR associations to individual alleles was difficult. A later analysis reported that several top co-occurrence clusters appeared linked to parvovirus B19, influenza, CMV and Epstein-Barr virus. A total of 150 or so TCR beta chains were listed by the study as associated with cytomegalovirus. A further reported finding was that TCR beta sequences accurately predicted the HLA-A and HLA-B alleles for most subjects in the first cohort. Most TCR sequences were observed very rarely across donors, whereas some public TCRs were present in many individuals. A later genetic analysis reported fewer N-insertions in productive TCRs among donors in an Asian-associated ancestry cluster than the approximately 700-donor mean. In a later analysis, the rate of TCR association differed among HLA loci, with DRB1 alleles having the most associated TCRs and HLA-C alleles having the fewest. The cohort was sequenced for TCR beta chains only, and without alpha or paired-chain data the features that could be detected were limited. The earlier analysis of about 600 of the donors excluded seventeen rarely observed V segments, including chromosome 9 orphons, because counts were too low. In a later analysis, HLA-associated TCR beta chains were found to be more clonally expanded and to have lower generation probabilities than equally common non-associated chains. Correlated functional status among segregating V segments might be attributable to linkage disequilibrium, but an unknown experimental factor could not be ruled out. Roughly uniform sequencing depth across donors was assumed in presence/absence analyses, although this assumption may not hold. The classifier was reported to diagnose cytomegalovirus status with high specificity and sensitivity in both the original and validation cohorts. An earlier analysis of approximately 590 of the donors showed that most TCR beta V segments appeared in productive rearrangements either about 90% or about 30% of the time, which broadly matched IMGT annotations. In a later genetic analysis, a missense DCLRE1C variant was associated with V-gene and J-gene trimming of TCR beta chains, and the association was replicated in an independent cohort. Some IMGT-functional V segments, including TRBV6-2 and TRBV6-3, could not be distinguished by the 87-base-pair reads and were therefore excluded. A few of the identified cytomegalovirus-associated TCR beta chains were confirmed in vitro to be specific for cytomegalovirus antigens. A cluster of highly shared sequence variants was judged likely to represent a technical artifact of the sequencing pipeline. Because HLA typing was missing for some donors at each locus, association tests included only the typed subset.

In total, approximately 690 healthy bone marrow donors made up the cohort. At the time of sampling, all cohort members were nominally healthy, though unrecorded immune exposures were likely present. The donor tested CMV seronegative and was one of the 352 seronegative cohort members. A peripheral blood sample was collected from each donor, and TCR beta sequencing was performed on peripheral blood mononuclear cells. The Qiagen DNeasy Blood Extraction Kit was used to extract genomic DNA from the blood cell samples. To note about this clone: Which antigen it targets is not known. The input lacks base qualities; no much larger clone sits a single base away.

Libraries were prepared through the immunoSEQ multiplex PCR assay. A mixture of 60 forward primers for TCR Vbeta segments and 13 reverse primers for TCR Jbeta segments was used in the multiplex PCR. The CDR3 region of rearranged TCR beta genes was amplified from genomic DNA by a multiplex PCR assay. On the Illumina HiSeq System, the amplified TCR beta libraries were sequenced as 87-base-pair reads. The authors processed their data as follows. A later analysis counted approximately 84 million unique TCR beta chains across the roughly 700 repertoires, and 10 million to 12 million of these chains were shared by at least two donors. To remove PCR and sequencing errors, raw reads were error-corrected and collapsed into unique sequences using a nearest-neighbor algorithm that merged closely related sequences. To assign V, D and J gene segments, CDR3 sequences were aligned to IMGT reference sequences. Each retained sequence needed at least a six-nucleotide match to both a V gene segment and a J gene segment. Rearrangements were classified as productive when the CDR3 lacked stop codons and remained in frame with V and J, and all other rearrangements were classified as non-productive. CDR3 was defined by IMGT convention, running from the second conserved V-encoded cysteine to the conserved J-encoded phenylalanine. The earlier analysis of 500 to 750 of the donors excluded any sequence lacking an unambiguous match to a single V gene segment. An earlier analysis of 500 to 700 of the donors classified V segments as functional when productive rearrangements were above 56.7% and as segregating when the standard deviation between donors was above 5%. To diagnose cytomegalovirus status from the catalog of TCR beta chain sequences, a statistical classification framework was built. A later analysis assigned V and J genes by comparing TCR nucleotide sequences with IMGT/GENE-DB human TR gene sequences. In a later analysis, CDR3 sequences and most-parsimonious VDJ recombination scenarios were assigned using the TCRdist pipeline. In a later analysis, every TCR beta chain was defined by the combination of its CDR3 amino acid sequence and its V-gene family, and reads without a unique V-gene family were dropped. To address suspected cross-contamination and a sequencing artifact, a later analysis removed roughly 640 highly shared, low-generation-probability nucleotide sequences. In a later analysis, a clonal expansion index was calculated for each public chain from normalized within-repertoire ranks of inferred template counts. In a later analysis, generation probabilities were computed with a VDJ recombination model fitted to out-of-frame rearrangements, and the resulting probabilities were checked against IGoR. A later analysis scored TCR-TCR, TCR-HLA and TCR-CMV co-occurrence with hypergeometric tests, applying a repertoire-size bias correction to TCR pairs. False discovery rates were estimated in a later analysis by permuting HLA or CMV assignments 20 times. A later analysis grouped co-occurring TCRs with DBSCAN, adding TCRdist sequence similarity when clustering within HLA-allele-positive subsets. Co-occurrence clustering excluded repertoires with fewer than 30,000 or more than 120,000 public chains, plus five with anomalous nucleotide sharing. TCRdb stores this immuneACCESS table with in-frame sequences only. Part of the clones is absent; in the studies checked, under half of the shortfall reflects unresolved V genes, and no reason is known for the rest. That table gives V, J and clone size, and the DNA gave D and trimming. This sample is represented by 200,000 or so clones; over 80% of them were singletons. Jointly, the top ten make up roughly 0.71% of the sample.

Including the terminal cysteine and phenylalanine, the CDR3 comprises 13 residues. The read is trimmed to its CDR3 DNA, 39 bases read in frame from base 1. The germline V gene specifies SGHRS as CDR1 and YFSETQ as CDR2. V ends up 3 bases short and J 5 bases short, with an unmatched junction base count of 4. The sequence is built from TRBV5-1 and TRBJ2-5; 7 nucleotides in the junction match TRBD2. Sequencing input: PBMCs. The TCR originated in a boy aged 2 to 10 in good health and CMV-seronegative. The DNA sequence is as follows: TGCGCCAGCAGCTCCTGGGAGGGCGAGACCCAGTACTTC. This gives the protein CASSSWEGETQYF.